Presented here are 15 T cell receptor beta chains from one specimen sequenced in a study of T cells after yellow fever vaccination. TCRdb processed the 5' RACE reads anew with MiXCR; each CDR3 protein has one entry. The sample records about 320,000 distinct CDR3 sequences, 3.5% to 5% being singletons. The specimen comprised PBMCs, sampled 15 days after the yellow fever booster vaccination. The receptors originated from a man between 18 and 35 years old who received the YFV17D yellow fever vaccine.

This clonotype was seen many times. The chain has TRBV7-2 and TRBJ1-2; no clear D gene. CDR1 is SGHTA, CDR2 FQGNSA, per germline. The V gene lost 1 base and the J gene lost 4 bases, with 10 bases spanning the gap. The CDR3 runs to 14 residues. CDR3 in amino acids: CASSLDQAPYGYTF. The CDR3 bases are TGTGCCAGCAGCTTAGATCAGGCGCCCTATGGCTACACCTTC.

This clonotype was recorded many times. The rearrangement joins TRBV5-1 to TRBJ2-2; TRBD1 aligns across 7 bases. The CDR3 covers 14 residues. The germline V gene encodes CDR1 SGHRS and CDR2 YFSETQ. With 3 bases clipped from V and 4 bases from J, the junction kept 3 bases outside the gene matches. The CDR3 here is CASSSGQSTGELFF. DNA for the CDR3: TGCGCCAGCAGCTCGGGACAGAGCACCGGGGAGCTGTTTTTT.

Written as DNA, the CDR3 is TGTGCCAGCAGCCAAGAAACCACAGGGGGAACTGAAGCTTTCTTT. Translated, it gives CASSQETTGGTEAFF. The V call is TRBV4-2, the J call TRBJ1-1; 8 positions agree with TRBD1. Germline V gives CDR1 LGHNA, CDR2 YNFKEQ. The CDR3 consists of 15 residues. Unmatched junction bases numbered 5, after V lost 0 bases and J lost 5 bases.

The chain's CDR3 is CASSLDIYGNTIYF. CDR3 in DNA: TGTGCCAGCAGTTTAGACATCTATGGAAACACCATATATTTT. The chain recombines TRBV27 with TRBJ1-3; D ambiguous. CDR1 and CDR2 from the germline V gene are MNHEY and SMNVEV (reference sequence). This CDR3 spans 14 amino acids. The V end was cut by 2 bases, the J end by 3 bases, with 8 bases between.

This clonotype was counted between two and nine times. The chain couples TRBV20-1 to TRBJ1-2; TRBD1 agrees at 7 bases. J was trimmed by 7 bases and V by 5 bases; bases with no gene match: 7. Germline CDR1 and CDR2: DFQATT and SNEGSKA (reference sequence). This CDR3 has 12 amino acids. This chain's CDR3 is CSAVGGFGGYTF. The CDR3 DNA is TGCAGTGCTGTAGGGGGCTTCGGTGGCTACACCTTC.

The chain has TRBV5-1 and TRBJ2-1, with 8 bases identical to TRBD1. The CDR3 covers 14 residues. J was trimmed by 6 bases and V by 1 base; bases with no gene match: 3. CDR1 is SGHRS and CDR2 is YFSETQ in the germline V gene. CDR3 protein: CASSLITGGNEQFF. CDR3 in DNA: TGCGCCAGCAGCTTGATTACAGGGGGCAATGAGCAGTTCTTC.

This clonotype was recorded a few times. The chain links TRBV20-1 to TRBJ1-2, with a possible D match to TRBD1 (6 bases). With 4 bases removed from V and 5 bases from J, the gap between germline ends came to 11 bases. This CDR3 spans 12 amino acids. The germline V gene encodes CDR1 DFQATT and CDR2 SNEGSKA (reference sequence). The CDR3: CSAKDRAYGYTF. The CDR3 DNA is TGCAGTGCTAAGGACAGAGCATATGGCTACACCTTC.

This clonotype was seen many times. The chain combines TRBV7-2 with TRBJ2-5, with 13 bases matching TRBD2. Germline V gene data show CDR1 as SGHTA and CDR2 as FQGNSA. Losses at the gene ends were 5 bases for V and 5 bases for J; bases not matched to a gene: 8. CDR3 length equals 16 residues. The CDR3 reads CASSPWTSGGSETQYF. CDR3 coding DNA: TGTGCCAGCAGCCCCTGGACTAGCGGGGGATCGGAGACCCAGTACTTC.

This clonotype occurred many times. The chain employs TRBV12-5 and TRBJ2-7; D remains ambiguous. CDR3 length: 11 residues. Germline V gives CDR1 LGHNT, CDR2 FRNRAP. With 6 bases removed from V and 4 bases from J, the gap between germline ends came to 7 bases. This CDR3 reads CASGVVYEQYF. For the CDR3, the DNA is TGTGCTAGTGGGGTGGTTTACGAGCAGTACTTC.

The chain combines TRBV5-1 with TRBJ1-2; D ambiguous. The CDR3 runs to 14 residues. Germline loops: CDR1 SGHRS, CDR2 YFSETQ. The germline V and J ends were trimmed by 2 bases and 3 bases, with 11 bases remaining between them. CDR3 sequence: CASSFAEVDYGYTF. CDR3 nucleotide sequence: TGCGCCAGCAGCTTCGCAGAGGTCGACTATGGCTACACCTTC.

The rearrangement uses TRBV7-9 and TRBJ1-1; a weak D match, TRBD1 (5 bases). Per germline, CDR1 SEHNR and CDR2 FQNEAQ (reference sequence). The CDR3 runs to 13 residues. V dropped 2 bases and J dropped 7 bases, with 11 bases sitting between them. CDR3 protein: CASSLSSGLEAFF. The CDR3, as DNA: TGTGCCAGCAGCTTATCCTCGGGACTTGAAGCTTTCTTT.

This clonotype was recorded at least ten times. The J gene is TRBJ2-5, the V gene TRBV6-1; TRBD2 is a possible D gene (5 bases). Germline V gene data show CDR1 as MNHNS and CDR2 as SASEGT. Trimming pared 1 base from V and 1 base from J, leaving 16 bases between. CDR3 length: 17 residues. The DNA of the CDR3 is TGTGCCAGCAGTGAAGGGGTAGTAGCGCCTAGCCAAGAGACCCAGTACTTC. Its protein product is CASSEGVVAPSQETQYF.

Written as DNA, the CDR3 is TGTGCCAGCACCAGGACACTTAGCACAGATACGCAGTATTTT. Translating gives CASTRTLSTDTQYF. The chain is built from TRBV12-3 or TRBV12-4 and TRBJ2-3; D possibly corresponds to TRBD1 (5 bases). Trimming stripped 7 bases from V and 0 bases from J, with 11 bases between. The length of the CDR3 is 14 residues.

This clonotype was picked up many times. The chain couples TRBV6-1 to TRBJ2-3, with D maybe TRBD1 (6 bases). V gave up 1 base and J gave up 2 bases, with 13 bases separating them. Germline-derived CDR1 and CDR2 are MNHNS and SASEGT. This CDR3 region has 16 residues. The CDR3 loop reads CASSEDRWGPTDTQYF. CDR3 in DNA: TGTGCCAGCAGTGAAGACAGGTGGGGGCCCACAGATACGCAGTATTTT.

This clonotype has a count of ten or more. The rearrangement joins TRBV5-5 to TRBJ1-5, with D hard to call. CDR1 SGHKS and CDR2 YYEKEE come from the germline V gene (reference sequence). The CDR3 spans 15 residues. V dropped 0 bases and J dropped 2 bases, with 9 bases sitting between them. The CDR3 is CASSLGGFGNQPQHF. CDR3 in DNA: TGTGCCAGCAGCTTGGGGGGATTCGGCAATCAGCCCCAGCATTTT.